The following is a T cell receptor (beta chain) sequence with its context. This specimen comes from a study of control samples from healthy donors and cancer patients. Only in-frame clones appear in the TCRdb table, and some are missing; sequencing was by immunoSEQ multiplex PCR. The table includes 150,000 to 200,000 clones, 92% detected once. V lost 4 bases and J lost 2; bases outside the gene matches: 2. CDR3 length equals 14 residues. CDR1 and CDR2 (germline): KGHDR, SFDVKD. The sequenced sample consisted of blood. This clonotype was sampled from a woman aged 30 to 39 in good health. The rearrangement joins TRBV24-1 to TRBJ2-7; 9 positions match TRBD2. For the CDR3, the DNA is TGTGCCACCAGTGACGCTAGCGGGACCTACGAGCAGTACTTC. Amino acid sequence: CATSDASGTYEQYF.